Shown below are 2 T cell receptor beta chains from a single sample sequenced in a study of OX40 agonist ivuxolimab in advanced cancers. The library was built by means of the immunoSEQ multiplex PCR assay. This immuneACCESS table, as held by TCRdb, lists in-frame sequences with V and J called but not all clones. Of the missing ones, under half trace to an unresolved V gene in checked studies; the others have no known cause. This sample lists approximately 14,000 clones; over 70% were detected once. In total, the top ten clones hold 35% of the sample. The starting material was CD4+ or CD8+ T cells sorted from blood, obtained in a trial of the OX40 agonist ivuxolimab. These TCRs come from an adult with an advanced solid tumor such as melanoma, head and neck, liver or kidney cancer.

The chain carries TRBV5-4 and TRBJ1-2, with a weak D call TRBD1 (5 bases). CDR1 and CDR2 (germline): SGHNT, YYREEE (reference sequence). This CDR3 contains 14 residues. The V end was cut by 0 bases, the J end by 4 bases, with 10 bases between. The CDR3 loop reads CASSLEQAFYGYTF. CDR3 DNA: TGTGCCAGCAGCTTGGAACAGGCTTTCTATGGCTACACCTTC. The full variable domain, completed using reference TRBV5-4 and TRBJ1-2, is ETGVTQSPTHLIKTRGQQVTLRCSSQSGHNTVSWYQQALGQGPQFIFQYYREEENGRGNFPPRFSGLQFPNYSSELNVNALELDDSALYLCASSLEQAFYGYTFGSGTRLTVV.

The V and J genes are TRBV28 and TRBJ1-1; D is unclear. V lost 5 bases, J lost 1 base, and 8 bases lay in between. Germline CDR1 and CDR2: MDHEN and SYDVKM. The CDR3 spans 13 residues. DNA for the CDR3: TGTGCCAGCAGTCTCGGAGGGAACACTGAAGCTTTCTTT. As protein: CASSLGGNTEAFF.